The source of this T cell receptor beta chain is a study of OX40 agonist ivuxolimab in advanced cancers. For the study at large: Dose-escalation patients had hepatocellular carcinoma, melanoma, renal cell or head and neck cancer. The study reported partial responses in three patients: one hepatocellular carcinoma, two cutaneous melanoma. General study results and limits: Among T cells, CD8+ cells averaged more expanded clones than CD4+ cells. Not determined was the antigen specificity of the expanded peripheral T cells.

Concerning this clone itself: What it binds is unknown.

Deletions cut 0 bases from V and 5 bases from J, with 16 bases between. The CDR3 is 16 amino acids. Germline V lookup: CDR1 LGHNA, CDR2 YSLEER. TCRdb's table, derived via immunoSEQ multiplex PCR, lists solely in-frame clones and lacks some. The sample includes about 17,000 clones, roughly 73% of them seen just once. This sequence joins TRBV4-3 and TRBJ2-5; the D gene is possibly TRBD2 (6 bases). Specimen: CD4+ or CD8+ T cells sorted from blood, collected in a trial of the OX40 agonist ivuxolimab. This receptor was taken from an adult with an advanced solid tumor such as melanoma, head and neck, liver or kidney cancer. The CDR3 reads CASSQDLASGWETQYF. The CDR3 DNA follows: TGCGCCAGCAGCCAAGATCTAGCGTCAGGGTGGGAGACCCAGTACTTC.